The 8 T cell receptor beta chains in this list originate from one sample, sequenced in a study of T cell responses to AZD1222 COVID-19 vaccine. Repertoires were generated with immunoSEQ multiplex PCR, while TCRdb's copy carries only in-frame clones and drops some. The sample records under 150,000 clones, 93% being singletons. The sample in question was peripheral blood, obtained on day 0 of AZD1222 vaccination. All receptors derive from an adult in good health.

CDR3 nucleotides: TGTGCCAGCAGCCAAGAGGGCCAACGTCCGGGACTAGCGGGAGGCTCCTACAATGAGCAGTTCTTC. This translates into CASSQEGQRPGLAGGSYNEQFF. The chain has TRBV4-2 and TRBJ2-1; 15 bases line up with TRBD2. Trimming at V came to 0 bases and at J to 0 bases, leaving 12 bases not matched to a gene. This CDR3 comprises 22 residues. Germline-derived CDR1 and CDR2 are LGHNA and YNFKEQ.

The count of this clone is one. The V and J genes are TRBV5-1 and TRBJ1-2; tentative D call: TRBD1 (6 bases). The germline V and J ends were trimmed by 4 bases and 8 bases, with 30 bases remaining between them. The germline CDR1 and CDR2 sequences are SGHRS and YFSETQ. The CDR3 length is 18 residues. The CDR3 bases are TGCGCCAGCAGCACACGGGGGGGCAGTTGGAATTTACCTCGCGGCTACACCTTC. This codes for CASSTRGGSWNLPRGYTF.

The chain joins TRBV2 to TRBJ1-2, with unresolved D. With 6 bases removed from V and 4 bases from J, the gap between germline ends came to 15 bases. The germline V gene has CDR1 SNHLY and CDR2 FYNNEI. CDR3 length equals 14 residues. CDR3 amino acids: CASSKRYEVYGYTF. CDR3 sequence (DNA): TGTGCCAGCAGCAAGAGGTATGAGGTCTATGGCTACACCTTC.

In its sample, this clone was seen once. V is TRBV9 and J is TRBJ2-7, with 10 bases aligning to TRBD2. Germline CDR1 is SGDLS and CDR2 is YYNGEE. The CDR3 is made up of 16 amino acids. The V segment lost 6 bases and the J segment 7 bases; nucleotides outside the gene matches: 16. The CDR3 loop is CASTIPSGRARWEQYF. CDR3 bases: TGTGCCAGCACAATCCCAAGCGGGAGGGCTCGGTGGGAGCAGTACTTC.

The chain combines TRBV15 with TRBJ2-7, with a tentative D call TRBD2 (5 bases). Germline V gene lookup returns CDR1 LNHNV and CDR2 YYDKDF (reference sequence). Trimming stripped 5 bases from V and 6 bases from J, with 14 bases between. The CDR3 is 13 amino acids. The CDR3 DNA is TGTGCCACCAGCTCTCTTTCGGGAACCGAGCAGTACTTC. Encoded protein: CATSSLSGTEQYF.

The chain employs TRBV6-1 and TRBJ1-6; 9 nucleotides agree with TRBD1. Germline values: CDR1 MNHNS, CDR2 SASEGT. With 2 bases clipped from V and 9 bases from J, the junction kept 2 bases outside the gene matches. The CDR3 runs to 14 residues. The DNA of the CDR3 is TGTGCCAGCAGTGAAACAGGGGGCCCTTCACCCCTCCACTTT. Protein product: CASSETGGPSPLHF.

Here the CDR3 reads CASGDSYEQYF. For the CDR3, the DNA is TGTGCCAGCGGAGACAGCTACGAGCAGTACTTC. The rearrangement links TRBV2 to TRBJ2-7; tentatively, D is TRBD1 (5 bases). Trimming shortened V by 8 bases and J by 3 bases, and 8 bases separated the two germline ends. The CDR3 consists of 11 residues. The germline CDR1 and CDR2 sequences are SNHLY and FYNNEI.

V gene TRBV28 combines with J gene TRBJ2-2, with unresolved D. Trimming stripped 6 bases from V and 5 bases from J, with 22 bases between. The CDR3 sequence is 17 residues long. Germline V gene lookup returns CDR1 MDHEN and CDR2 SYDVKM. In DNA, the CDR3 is TGTGCCAGCAGATTAGAAGGGTTCGGACGTCCGACCGGGGAGCTGTTTTTT. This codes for CASRLEGFGRPTGELFF.